This record looks at one T cell receptor beta chain sequence and its context. Germline CDR1 and CDR2: KGHDR and SFDVKD. The CDR3 runs 18 residues. Trimming took off 5 bases at V and 7 bases at J, with 26 bases between the two ends. In the source study's methods: Researchers report that nucleated cell counts were estimated from reference gene primer amplification. The data were produced by immunoSEQ multiplex PCR, yet TCRdb's version contains in-frame clones alone and is incomplete. V and J calls plus clone size are reproduced from that table; the DNA served to infer D and trimming. There are about 220,000 clones in the sample; roughly 80% occur only once, and around 5.1% lies in the top ten. These data come from a study of blood T cell repertoires in COVID-19. For the study at large: Samples of COVID-19 (acute and convalescent) were obtained from the United States, Italy and Spain.

The source is a human donor in a cohort sampled during active COVID-19. The chain uses TRBV24-1 and TRBJ2-1, with D maybe TRBD2 (5 bases). Sequences were obtained from peripheral blood. CDR3 bases: TGTGCCACCAGTGGTCCGGCTAGCCCGAGCCGGGATGTGAATGAGCAGTTCTTC. It translates to CATSGPASPSRDVNEQFF.